These 4 T cell receptor beta chains came from one sample sequenced in a study of blood T cells in healthy people across ages. With a J-beta primer mix and a sample-barcoded 5' primer, a second PCR ran roughly 6 to 12 cycles. TCRdb reprocessed the 5' RACE reads via MiXCR and lists one record per CDR3 protein. The table lists roughly 1,500,000 distinct CDR3 sequences, about 40% of them singletons. The sequenced sample consisted of blood. These receptors came from a young woman in good health.

This clonotype showed up just a few times. The rearrangement uses TRBV12-5 and TRBJ2-1, with TRBD2 matching 9 bases. Per germline, CDR1 LGHNT and CDR2 FRNRAP. The CDR3 covers 17 residues. Germline trimming cut 2 bases from V and 4 bases from J; bases unmatched to any gene: 9. The CDR3 DNA reads TGTGCTAGTGGTTTGCCCCCGACTAGCGGCAAATACAATGAGCAGTTCTTC. Translated: CASGLPPTSGKYNEQFF.

This clonotype has only a few counts. The V call is TRBV2, the J call TRBJ2-3; TRBD1 aligns across 8 bases. Germline trimming cut 6 bases from V and 3 bases from J; bases unmatched to any gene: 5. Looked up from germline, CDR1 is SNHLY and CDR2 is FYNNEI. The CDR3 loop spans 14 amino acids. For the CDR3, the DNA is TGTGCCAGCAGGACAGGGGTAGTAACAGATACGCAGTATTTT. Translated: CASRTGVVTDTQYF.

The CDR3 region has the DNA TGCAGCGTTGGCCGGGTGTACAATGAGCAGTTCTTC. This gives the protein CSVGRVYNEQFF. The rearrangement joins TRBV29-1 to TRBJ2-1; D uncertain. Deletions cut 4 bases from V and 4 bases from J, with 8 bases between. The CDR3 length is 12 residues. Germline V lookup: CDR1 SQVTM, CDR2 ANQGSEA.

This clonotype has more than one count but fewer than ten. V is TRBV15 and J is TRBJ1-6, with D tentatively TRBD1 (5 bases). This CDR3 is 17 amino acids long. The germline V gene encodes CDR1 LNHNV and CDR2 YYDKDF (reference sequence). The germline V and J ends were trimmed by 5 bases and 9 bases, with 23 bases remaining between them. The CDR3 loop reads CATSPPLPGTATSPLHF. CDR3 DNA: TGTGCCACCAGCCCTCCCCTTCCCGGGACGGCGACTTCACCCCTCCACTTT.